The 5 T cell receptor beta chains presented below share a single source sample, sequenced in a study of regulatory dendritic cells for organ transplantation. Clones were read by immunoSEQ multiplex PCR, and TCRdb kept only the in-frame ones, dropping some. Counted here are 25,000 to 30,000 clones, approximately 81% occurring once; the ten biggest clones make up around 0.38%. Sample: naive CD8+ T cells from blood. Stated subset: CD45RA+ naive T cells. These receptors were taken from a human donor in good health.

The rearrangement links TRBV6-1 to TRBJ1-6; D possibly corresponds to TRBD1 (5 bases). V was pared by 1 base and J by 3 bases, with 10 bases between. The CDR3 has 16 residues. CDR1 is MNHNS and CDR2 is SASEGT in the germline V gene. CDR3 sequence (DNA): TGTGCCAGCAGTGAAGTAGGGGCCATCTATAATTCACCCCTCCACTTT. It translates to CASSEVGAIYNSPLHF.

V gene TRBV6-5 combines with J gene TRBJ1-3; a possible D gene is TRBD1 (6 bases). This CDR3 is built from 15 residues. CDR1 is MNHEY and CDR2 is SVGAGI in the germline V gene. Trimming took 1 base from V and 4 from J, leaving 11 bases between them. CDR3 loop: CASSYLTGRGNTIYF. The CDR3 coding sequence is TGTGCCAGCAGTTACTTGACAGGTCGGGGAAACACCATATATTTT.

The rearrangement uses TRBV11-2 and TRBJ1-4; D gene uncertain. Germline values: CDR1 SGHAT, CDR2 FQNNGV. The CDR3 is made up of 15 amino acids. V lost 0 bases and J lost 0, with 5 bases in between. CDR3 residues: CASSLELATNEKLFF. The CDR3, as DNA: TGTGCCAGCAGCTTAGAATTAGCAACTAATGAAAAACTGTTTTTT.

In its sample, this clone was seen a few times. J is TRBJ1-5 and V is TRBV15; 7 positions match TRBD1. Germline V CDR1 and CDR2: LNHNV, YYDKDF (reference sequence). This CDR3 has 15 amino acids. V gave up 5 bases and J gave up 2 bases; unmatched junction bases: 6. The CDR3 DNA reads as TGTGCCACCAGCGTCAGACAGGGCCGCAATCAGCCCCAGCATTTT. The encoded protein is CATSVRQGRNQPQHF. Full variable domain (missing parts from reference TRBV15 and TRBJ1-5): DAMVIQNPRYQVTQFGKPVTLSCSQTLNHNVMYWYQQKSSQAPKLLFHYYDKDFNNEADTPDNFQSRRPNTSFCFLDIRSPGLGDTAMYLCATSVRQGRNQPQHFGDGTRLSIL.

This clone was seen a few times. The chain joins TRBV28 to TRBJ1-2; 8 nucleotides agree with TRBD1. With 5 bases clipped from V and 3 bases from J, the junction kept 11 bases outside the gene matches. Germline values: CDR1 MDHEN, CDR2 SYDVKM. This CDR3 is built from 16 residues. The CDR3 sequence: CASSPRLRGQDYGYTF. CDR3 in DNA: TGTGCCAGCAGTCCCCGCCTCAGGGGGCAAGACTATGGCTACACCTTC.